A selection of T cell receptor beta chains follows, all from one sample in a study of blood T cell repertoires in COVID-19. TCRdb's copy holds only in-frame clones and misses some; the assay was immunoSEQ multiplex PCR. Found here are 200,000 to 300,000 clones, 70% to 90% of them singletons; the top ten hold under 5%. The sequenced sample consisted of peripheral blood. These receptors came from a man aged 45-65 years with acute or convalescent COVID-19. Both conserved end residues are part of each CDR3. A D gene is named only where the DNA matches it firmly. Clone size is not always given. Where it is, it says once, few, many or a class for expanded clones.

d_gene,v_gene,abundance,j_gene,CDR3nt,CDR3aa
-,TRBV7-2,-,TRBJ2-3,TGTGCCAGCAGTATAGGCGGGACTAGCACAGATACGCAGTATTTT,CASSIGGTSTDTQYF
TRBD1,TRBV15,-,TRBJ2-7,TGTGCCACCAGCAGAGGGACAGGGTCTGGGTACGAGCAGTACTTC,CATSRGTGSGYEQYF
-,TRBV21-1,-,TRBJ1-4,TGTGCCAGCAGCACACACCCGGGACAGGGGTCAAAACTGTTTTTT,CASSTHPGQGSKLFF
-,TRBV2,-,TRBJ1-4,TGTGCCAGCAAGGACCGAACAGGAGATGAAAAACTGTTTTTT,CASKDRTGDEKLFF
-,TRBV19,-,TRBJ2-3,TGTGCCAGTAGCCCTGGACTGCTCACGCAGTATTTT,CASSPGLLTQYF
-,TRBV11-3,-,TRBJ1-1,TGTGCCAGCAAAGAGGAGGGCCTTGTGGGTGAAGCTTTCTTT,CASKEEGLVGEAFF
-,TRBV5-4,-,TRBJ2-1,TGTGCCAGCAGCTTGGAATCCGGGTTCCATGAGCAGTTCTTC,CASSLESGFHEQFF
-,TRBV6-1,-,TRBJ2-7,TGTGCCAGCAGTGAACAGACAGCGTTCCCCTCCGAGCAGTACTTC,CASSEQTAFPSEQYF
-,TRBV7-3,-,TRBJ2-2,TGTGCCAGCAGCTTATTCAAAACCGGGGAGCTGTTTTTT,CASSLFKTGELFF
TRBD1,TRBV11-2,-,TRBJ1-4,TGTGCCAGCAGCTCGACAGGGTTGGAAAAACTGTTTTTT,CASSSTGLEKLFF
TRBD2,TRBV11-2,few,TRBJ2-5,TGTGCCAGCAGCTTAGCTGCTAGCGGGGAAGAGACCCAGTACTTC,CASSLAASGEETQYF
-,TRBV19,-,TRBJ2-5,TGTGCCAGTAGTATATTCTTCCCGAATACATTCGGGGTCCAAGAGACCCAGTACTTC,CASSIFFPNTFGVQETQYF
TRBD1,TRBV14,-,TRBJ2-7,TGTGCCAGCAGCCAAGCACAGGGGTACGAGCAGTACTTC,CASSQAQGYEQYF
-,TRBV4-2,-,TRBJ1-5,TGTGCCAGCAGCCAAGGATGGCGGAGGGTCGATAGCAATCAGCCCCAGCATTTT,CASSQGWRRVDSNQPQHF
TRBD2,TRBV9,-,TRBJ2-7,TGTGCCAGCAGCGATACGGGGGGAAACTCCTACGAGCAGTACTTC,CASSDTGGNSYEQYF
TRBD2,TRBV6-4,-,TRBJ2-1,TGTGCCAGCAGTCTCGGCGGGAGAAATGAGCAGTTCTTC,CASSLGGRNEQFF
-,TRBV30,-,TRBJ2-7,TGTGCCTGGAGTGAAACTGTGTACGAGCAGTACTTC,CAWSETVYEQYF